Shown below are 16 T cell receptor beta chains from a single sample sequenced in a study of CD8 T cells in Susac syndrome. After extraction with the RNeasy kit, about 0.45 to 1 ug of the RNA was reverse transcribed using random hexamers. TCRdb re-called the immunoSEQ multiplex PCR reads with MiXCR, one entry per CDR3 protein. The sample holds roughly 220,000 distinct CDR3 sequences, less than 95% seen once. The sequencing sample was made of CD4+ T cells from PBMCs. The source is a human donor with Susac syndrome.

This sequence joins TRBV7-2 and TRBJ2-6; the D gene is possibly TRBD1 (6 bases). The V gene lost 0 bases and the J gene lost 2 bases, with 11 bases spanning the gap. Germline CDR1 and CDR2: SGHTA and FQGNSA. The CDR3 length is 17 residues. As DNA, the CDR3 is TGTGCCAGCAGCTTAGCTTTCCAGGGGCCTGGGGCCAACGTCCTGACTTTC. Its protein product is CASSLAFQGPGANVLTF.

V usage is TRBV7-9 and J usage is TRBJ2-7; 10 bases map to TRBD1. The J segment lost 3 bases and the V segment lost 5 bases, leaving 13 bases of the junction unmatched. Looked up from germline, CDR1 is SEHNR and CDR2 is FQNEAQ (reference sequence). The CDR3 totals 17 residues. The CDR3 DNA sequence: TGTGCCAGCAGCCTAGTACGGGGGACAGGGGAGTTCTACGAGCAGTACTTC. Translating it yields CASSLVRGTGEFYEQYF.

The chain is built from TRBV5-4 and TRBJ2-4; either TRBD1 or TRBD2 may supply D (5 bases each). The CDR3 contains 15 residues. The V gene's germline CDR1 is SGHNT and CDR2 YYREEE (reference sequence). Trimming left V 0 bases short and J 6 bases short, with 13 bases between. CDR3 in DNA: TGTGCCAGCAGCTTGGGTCTGGGGGAGATAAACATTCAGTACTTC. As protein: CASSLGLGEINIQYF. The variable domain in full, completed from reference TRBV5-4 and TRBJ2-4, reads ETGVTQSPTHLIKTRGQQVTLRCSSQSGHNTVSWYQQALGQGPQFIFQYYREEENGRGNFPPRFSGLQFPNYSSELNVNALELDDSALYLCASSLGLGEINIQYFGAGTRLSVL.

The chain is built from TRBV5-1 and TRBJ2-5; D unresolved. Germline values: CDR1 SGHRS, CDR2 YFSETQ. The V and J ends lost 1 base and 5 bases respectively, with 12 bases between them. The CDR3 is made up of 14 amino acids. DNA of the CDR3: TGCGCCAGCAGCTTGTTAAGACAACGGGAGACCCAGTACTTC. Its translation: CASSLLRQRETQYF.

This clonotype showed up just once. The chain couples TRBV9 to TRBJ1-3; D gene unclear. The germline V and J ends were trimmed by 0 bases and 0 bases, with 10 bases remaining between them. CDR1 SGDLS and CDR2 YYNGEE come from the germline V gene. CDR3 length equals 16 residues. The CDR3 here is CASSVGQLRSGNTIYF. CDR3 sequence (DNA): TGTGCCAGCAGCGTAGGGCAGCTTCGCTCTGGAAACACCATATATTTT.

V and J are TRBV7-9 and TRBJ1-6; D unclear. CDR1 is SEHNR and CDR2 is FQNEAQ in the germline V gene (reference sequence). This CDR3 region has 12 residues. Trimming stripped 1 base from V and 16 bases from J, with 11 bases between. CDR3 region: CASSLEGEGLHF. CDR3 DNA sequence: TGTGCCAGCAGCTTAGAGGGAGAAGGGCTCCACTTT. The full variable domain, completed using reference TRBV7-9 and TRBJ1-6, is DTGVSQNPRHKITKRGQNVTFRCDPISEHNRLYWYRQTLGQGPEFLTYFQNEAQLEKSRLLSDRFSAERPKGSFSTLEIQRTEQGDSAMYLCASSLEGEGLHFGNGTRLTVT.

This clonotype has just one count. J is TRBJ1-2 and V is TRBV27, with D perhaps TRBD1 (6 bases). Germline V gives CDR1 MNHEY, CDR2 SMNVEV (reference sequence). Between the trimmed V and J ends, which lost 5 bases and 4 bases, there was a span of 17 bases. This CDR3 has 15 amino acids. In DNA form, the CDR3 reads TGTGCCAGCAGTCCGGGCCCGGGGGCAAGCTATGGCTACACCTTC. Encoded protein: CASSPGPGASYGYTF.

The J gene is TRBJ1-2, the V gene TRBV20-1, with D possibly being TRBD1 (5 bases). Looked up from germline, CDR1 is DFQATT and CDR2 is SNEGSKA (reference sequence). V lost 1 base to trimming and J lost 0 bases, with 6 bases between them. There are 13 residues in the CDR3. The CDR3 coding sequence is TGCAGTGCTAGAGGGACAACTAACTATGGCTACACCTTC. Its protein is CSARGTTNYGYTF.

This clonotype was picked up one time. The chain links TRBV29-1 to TRBJ1-2, with a possible D match to TRBD1 (5 bases). Germline V gives CDR1 SQVTM, CDR2 ANQGSEA. The CDR3 covers 11 residues. Trimming cost V 2 bases and J 8 bases, with 9 bases left between them. The CDR3 reads CSVERGRGYTF. The CDR3 DNA follows: TGCAGCGTTGAAAGGGGACGGGGCTACACCTTC.

The V and J genes are TRBV4-3 and TRBJ2-3; no clear D gene. Trimming pared 0 bases from V and 4 bases from J, leaving 14 bases between. The CDR3 runs 16 residues. The germline V gene encodes CDR1 LGHNA and CDR2 YSLEER. The CDR3 reads CASSQDQSPRPDTQYF. CDR3 DNA sequence: TGCGCCAGCAGCCAAGATCAGTCCCCGAGGCCAGATACGCAGTATTTT.

The V gene is TRBV4-3, the J gene TRBJ1-4; D not certain. CDR1 and CDR2 from the germline V gene are LGHNA and YSLEER. V was shortened by 2 bases and J by 0 bases, with 16 bases between the two germline ends. CDR3 size: 18 residues. The CDR3 region is CASSQTRTGRATNEKLFF. CDR3 DNA: TGCGCCAGCAGCCAAACTAGGACCGGGAGAGCAACTAATGAAAAACTGTTTTTT.

The gene calls are TRBV18 and TRBJ2-2, with D possibly matching TRBD2 (6 bases). This CDR3 comprises 16 residues. Germline CDR1 reads KGHSH; CDR2 reads LQKENI. V was shortened by 0 bases and J by 5 bases, with 13 bases between the two germline ends. The CDR3: CASSPPRGAETGELFF. In DNA, the CDR3 is TGTGCCAGCTCACCACCTCGCGGGGCGGAGACCGGGGAGCTGTTTTTT.

V is TRBV19 and J is TRBJ1-5; D remains unclear. Between the trimmed V and J ends, which lost 1 base and 5 bases, there was a span of 9 bases. The CDR3 spans 14 residues. Per germline, CDR1 LNHDA and CDR2 SQIVND (reference sequence). The CDR3 DNA follows: TGTGCCAGTAGTATAGCGTTCGGGGATCAGCCCCAGCATTTT. It codes for CASSIAFGDQPQHF.

The sample holds one count of this clonotype. J is TRBJ2-3 and V is TRBV20-1; D gene ambiguous. V shed 6 bases and J shed 3 bases, with 10 bases lying between them. The CDR3 consists of 12 residues. Germline V CDR1 and CDR2: DFQATT, SNEGSKA (reference sequence). The CDR3 loop reads CSAAQWTDTQYF. CDR3 nucleotide sequence: TGCAGTGCCGCCCAATGGACAGATACGCAGTATTTT.

The J gene is TRBJ1-1, the V gene TRBV28; the D gene is possibly TRBD1 (6 bases). The length of the CDR3 is 15 residues. V shed 5 bases and J shed 1 base, with 14 bases lying between them. CDR1 and CDR2 (germline): MDHEN, SYDVKM. The CDR3 DNA reads TGTGCCAGCAGTCCATGGGGACACAGGAACACTGAAGCTTTCTTT. Its translation is CASSPWGHRNTEAFF.

The table lists this clonotype with a few counts. J is TRBJ1-5 and V is TRBV6-5; a weak D match, TRBD1 (6 bases). V gave up 2 bases and J gave up 6 bases, with 11 bases separating them. Looked up from germline, CDR1 is MNHEY and CDR2 is SVGAGI. This CDR3 contains 14 residues. The CDR3 spells CASSYGQGSQPQHF. DNA for the CDR3: TGTGCCAGCAGTTACGGGCAGGGGAGTCAGCCCCAGCATTTT.